A single sample gave rise to the 14 T cell receptor beta chains below, sequenced in a study of post-analysis software for immune sequencing data. Study-wide points: The five TRBV segments detected at higher frequency in patients than in controls included TRBV5-6, TRBV5-1 and TRBV20-1.

Unique molecular identifiers were carried by the TCR beta cDNA libraries. Each CDR3 protein is one row after TCRdb ran MiXCR on the PCR reads. The sample has fewer than 850,000 distinct CDR3 sequences, 25% to 30% seen once. Their target antigens are unknown. The sequencing sample was made of blood. The receptors here all came from a girl aged 5 to 17 with multiple sclerosis.

The sample holds a few counts of this clonotype. This chain joins TRBV6-5 and TRBJ2-4; D is uncertain. The CDR3 runs to 11 residues. CDR1 and CDR2 from the germline V gene are MNHEY and SVGAGI. V was clipped by 5 bases and J by 15 bases, with 14 bases between them. CDR3 DNA: TGTGCCAGCAGTGACCGCGGCCTTCGGTACTTC. It encodes CASSDRGLRYF.

This CDR3 is CSVAAGGPRETQYF. CDR3 nucleotides: TGCAGCGTTGCCGCGGGAGGGCCCAGAGAGACCCAGTACTTC. The chain carries TRBV29-1 and TRBJ2-5, with 9 bases aligning to TRBD2. The CDR3 length is 14 residues. The ends lost 4 bases at V and 4 bases at J; junction bases unmatched: 7. CDR1 and CDR2 from the germline V gene are SQVTM and ANQGSEA.

The chain recombines TRBV12-3 or TRBV12-4 with TRBJ2-1; D might be TRBD1 or TRBD2, each matching 5 bases. The CDR3 has 12 amino acids. V was trimmed by 6 bases and J by 8 bases, leaving 11 bases between them. Written as DNA, the CDR3 is TGTGCCAGCAGATTGGGGGTAGATGAGCAGTTCTTC. Translation: CASRLGVDEQFF.

The rearrangement links TRBV7-9 to TRBJ2-3; a weak D match, TRBD2 (5 bases). Germline-derived CDR1 and CDR2 are SEHNR and FQNEAQ (reference sequence). The CDR3 is 14 amino acids. With 0 bases removed from V and 8 bases from J, the gap between germline ends came to 12 bases. The CDR3 nucleotides are TGTGCCAGCAGCTTAGCGGGAGTTGATGGTACGCAGTATTTT. It codes for CASSLAGVDGTQYF.

This clonotype showed up just a few times. The J gene is TRBJ2-5, the V gene TRBV12-3 or TRBV12-4; D remains ambiguous. CDR3 length: 13 residues. V was cut by 5 bases and J by 5 bases, with 12 bases left in between. CDR3 sequence: CASSPSLRETQYF. As DNA, the CDR3 is TGTGCCAGCAGTCCAAGTCTCCGGGAGACCCAGTACTTC.

V is TRBV20-1 and J is TRBJ2-3; no clear D gene. Germline V gives CDR1 DFQATT, CDR2 SNEGSKA (reference sequence). V lost 1 base and J 1 base, leaving 9 bases between the germline ends. CDR3 length: 14 residues. DNA of the CDR3: TGCAGTGCTAGAGGCCCAATGGGCACAGATACGCAGTATTTT. Encoded protein: CSARGPMGTDTQYF.

The chain is built from TRBV7-2 and TRBJ1-4; 8 bases align to TRBD1. Unmatched junction bases numbered 10, after V lost 5 bases and J lost 8 bases. There are 15 residues in the CDR3. CDR1 SGHTA and CDR2 FQGNSA come from the germline V gene. CDR3 sequence: CASSKNRGEGEKLFF. CDR3 coding DNA: TGTGCCAGCAGCAAGAACAGGGGGGAAGGGGAAAAACTGTTTTTT. Using reference TRBV7-2 and TRBJ1-4 for the parts outside the CDR3, the full variable domain is GAGVSQSPSNKVTEKGKDVELRCDPISGHTALYWYRQSLGQGLEFLIYFQGNSAPDKSGLPSDRFSAERTGGSVSTLTIQRTQQEDSAVYLCASSKNRGEGEKLFFGSGTQLSVL.

This chain joins TRBV5-1 and TRBJ2-1; D is perhaps TRBD2 (6 bases). The CDR3 length is 16 residues. Germline V CDR1 and CDR2: SGHRS, YFSETQ. V was clipped by 2 bases and J by 0 bases, with 12 bases between them. DNA of the CDR3: TGCGCCAGCAGCTTTACCCCGGGAGACTCCTACAATGAGCAGTTCTTC. It specifies CASSFTPGDSYNEQFF. The entire variable domain, with the rest obtained from reference TRBV5-1 and TRBJ2-1, is as follows: KAGVTQTPRYLIKTRGQQVTLSCSPISGHRSVSWYQQTPGQGLQFLFEYFSETQRNKGNFPGRFSGRQFSNSRSEMNVSTLELGDSALYLCASSFTPGDSYNEQFFGPGTRLTVL.

This clonotype was observed a handful of times. The chain employs TRBV4-1 and TRBJ2-7; 8 nucleotides match TRBD2. The V gene's germline CDR1 is MGHRA and CDR2 YSYEKL. The CDR3 loop spans 14 amino acids. The V segment lost 1 base and the J segment 4 bases; nucleotides outside the gene matches: 3. The CDR3 coding sequence is TGCGCCAGCAGCCAAGGGACTAGCAGTTACGAGCAGTACTTC. Amino acid sequence: CASSQGTSSYEQYF.

This chain uses TRBV20-1 with TRBJ2-7; 10 nucleotides agree with TRBD2. The CDR3 extends over 12 amino acids. Germline lookup yields CDR1 DFQATT and CDR2 SNEGSKA (reference sequence). CDR3 residues: CRALAGAYEQYF. The CDR3 bases are TGCAGGGCCCTAGCGGGAGCCTACGAGCAGTACTTC.

The rearrangement joins TRBV9 to TRBJ1-5, with D perhaps TRBD1 (5 bases). The V end was cut by 7 bases, the J end by 0 bases, with 14 bases between. The germline V gene encodes CDR1 SGDLS and CDR2 YYNGEE. The CDR3 is 15 residues long. In nucleotides, the CDR3 is TGTGCCAGCGCCGGGGGTCTGAGTAGCAATCAGCCCCAGCATTTT. This gives the protein CASAGGLSSNQPQHF.

Only a few counts were recorded for this clonotype. The gene calls are TRBV7-8 and TRBJ1-1, with a possible D match to TRBD1 (5 bases). The length of the CDR3 is 15 residues. V lost 4 bases and J 1 base, leaving 13 bases between the germline ends. Germline lookup yields CDR1 SGHVS and CDR2 FQNEAQ. CDR3 region: CASSSPGRRNTEAFF. The CDR3 DNA sequence: TGTGCCAGCAGCTCTCCGGGACGGCGGAACACTGAAGCTTTCTTT.

This chain links TRBV4-1 with TRBJ2-1, with a possible D match to TRBD1 (5 bases). CDR1 is MGHRA and CDR2 is YSYEKL in the germline V gene. V was trimmed by 2 bases and J by 1 base, leaving 15 bases between them. The CDR3 is 17 amino acids. The DNA of the CDR3 is TGCGCCAGCAGCCAACACGTGGGGCTTCGTTCCTACAATGAGCAGTTCTTC. Its translation: CASSQHVGLRSYNEQFF.

This chain uses TRBV5-1 with TRBJ1-1; 11 nucleotides line up with TRBD1. The CDR3 spans 16 residues. Germline loops: CDR1 SGHRS, CDR2 YFSETQ. V shed 4 bases, J shed 3 bases, and the junction held 8 bases outside the gene matches. The CDR3 DNA sequence: TGCGCCAGCAGCATACACGGGACAGGGGGTGACACTGAAGCTTTCTTT. Its protein is CASSIHGTGGDTEAFF.